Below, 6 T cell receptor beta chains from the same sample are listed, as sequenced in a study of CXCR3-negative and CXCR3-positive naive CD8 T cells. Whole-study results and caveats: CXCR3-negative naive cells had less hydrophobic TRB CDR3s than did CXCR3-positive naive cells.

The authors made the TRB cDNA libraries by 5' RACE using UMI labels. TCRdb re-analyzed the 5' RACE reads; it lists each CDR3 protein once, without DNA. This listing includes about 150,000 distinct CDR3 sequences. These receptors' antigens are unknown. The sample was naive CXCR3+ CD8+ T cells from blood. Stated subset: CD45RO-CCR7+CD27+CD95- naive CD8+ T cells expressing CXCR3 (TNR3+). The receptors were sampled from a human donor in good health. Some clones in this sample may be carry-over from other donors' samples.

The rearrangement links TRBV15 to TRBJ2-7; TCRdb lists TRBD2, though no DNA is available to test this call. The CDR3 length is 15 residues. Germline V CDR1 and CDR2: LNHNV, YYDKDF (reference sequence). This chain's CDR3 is CATSKGLAGSYEQYF.

CDR3 residues: CASSDGQGYYGYTF. The chain is built from TRBV10-2 and TRBJ1-2; TCRdb lists TRBD1, though no DNA is available to test this call. This CDR3 has 14 residues. Germline loops: CDR1 WSHSY, CDR2 SAAADI.

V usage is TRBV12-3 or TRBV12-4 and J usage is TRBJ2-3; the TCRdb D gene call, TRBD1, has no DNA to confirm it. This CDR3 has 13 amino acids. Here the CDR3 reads CASNTGGWDTQYF.

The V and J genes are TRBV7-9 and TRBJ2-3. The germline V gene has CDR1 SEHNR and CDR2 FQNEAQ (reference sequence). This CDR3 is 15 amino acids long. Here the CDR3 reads CASSLAPGWGDTQYF. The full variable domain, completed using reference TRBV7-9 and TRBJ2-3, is DTGVSQNPRHKITKRGQNVTFRCDPISEHNRLYWYRQTLGQGPEFLTYFQNEAQLEKSRLLSDRFSAERPKGSFSTLEIQRTEQGDSAMYLCASSLAPGWGDTQYFGPGTRLTVL.

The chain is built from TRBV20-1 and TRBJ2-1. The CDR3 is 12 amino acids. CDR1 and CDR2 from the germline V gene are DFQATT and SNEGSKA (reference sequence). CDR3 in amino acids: CSAREPYNEQFF.

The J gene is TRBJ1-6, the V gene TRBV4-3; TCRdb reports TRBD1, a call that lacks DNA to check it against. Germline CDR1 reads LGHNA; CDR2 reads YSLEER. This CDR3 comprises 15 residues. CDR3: CASSPGTGRNSPLHF.